What follows is one T cell receptor beta chain and its context. It lacks a known antigen. It has no much larger one-base neighbor in the sample; base qualities were not kept. The donors were healthy, HIV-negative adults who had no recently reported acute infections or vaccinations. Every donor was a Caucasian adult residing in Nashville, Tennessee, USA. CD4+ T cells were enriched through magnetic negative selection, after which naive cells were positively selected on CD45RA and the remaining negative fraction served as the memory subset. After blood collection by leukapheresis, PBMCs were isolated using Ficoll-Histopaque density gradient centrifugation and then cryopreserved in the vapor phase of liquid nitrogen. Purity and quantity of every magnetically sorted T cell population were checked by analytical flow cytometry. Each sorted fraction had its genomic DNA isolated and then quantified by UV absorbance on a Nanodrop 2000c.

TCR CDR3 regions were amplified from genomic DNA by multiplex PCR using the deep immunoSEQ assay. Genomic DNA extracted from each cell subset was distributed evenly over all wells of several immunoSEQ 96-well plates, and each plate served as one replicate. For sorted subsets, each replicate PCR was loaded with approximately 0.2 ug genomic DNA, equivalent to 25,000 to 30,000 T cell genomes. The purified libraries were quantified using a Qubit 3.0 fluorometer, sized with a Bioanalyzer 2100, and then quantified again using the KAPA Library Quantification kit. Every immunoSEQ 96-well plate was sequenced on a separate single-read 150-cycle Illumina NextSeq 550 flow cell. As for the original processing: Because the immunoSEQ output held only junctional sequences and lacked quality scores, the filtering could not match the filtering applied to full-length reads. To assign V/J genes and CDR3, sequences were annotated using PyIR, a Python wrapper for IgBLAST v1.9, with IMGT germline references. Reads were filtered out if the reads had weak V/J assignments (E-value above 1e-6), no CDR3, stop codons, out-of-frame junctions, or ambiguous translated residues. V3J clonotypes were defined by identical inferred V gene, J gene, and CDR3 amino acid sequence. Percentage overlap between repertoires was computed as shared unique clonotypes divided by the size of the smaller repertoire. RTK rarefaction, the Chao1 estimator, and Recon v2.1 estimates of unobserved clonotypes were used to assess repertoire richness. Generation probabilities were computed with OLGA for all TCRbeta clonotypes obtained by the gDNA method from several donors. The table was pulled from immuneACCESS by TCRdb, which kept in-frame rearrangements only. Such tables lose some clones; where checked, under half of the loss comes from unresolved V genes, and the rest has no known cause. The V and J calls and clone size were taken over from that table, and D and trimming were inferred from the DNA. The sample records some 2,000,000 clones, roughly 95% of which are singletons. The top ten hold around 0.13% of the sample.

These data are taken from a study of shared clonotypes between healthy human individuals (dated by TCRdb to about 2020). With regard to the full study: Three men and a couple of women, aged 18 to 49 years, made up the cohort. For each donor, CD4 naive and CD4 memory were each run on three plates, CD8 naive on two plates, and CD8 memory on one plate. Blood TCR repertoires of roughly five healthy adults were deeply sequenced to estimate repertoire size and the extent of clonotype sharing between individuals. Libraries were prepared and TCR repertoires were sequenced by different laboratories using diverse techniques, in order to increase sequencing depth and limit assay-specific biases. Leukapheresis yielded between about 0.8 and 9.5 billion PBMCs per donor. The research as a whole found: Clonotypes shared by all four sorted-subset donors showed higher generation probabilities than non-shared clonotypes. Based on pairwise subsampling, the degree of clonotype sharing among donors was expected to be affected by sequencing depth. Across four donors, about 5% of naive CD4, roughly 3.4% of naive CD8, under 2.5% of memory CD4, and about 0.4% of memory CD8 clonotypes were shared. The genetic and exposure-history diversity represented was limited by the small number of donors. Sampling was restricted to blood, and TCR repertoires in tissue are likely to differ from TCR repertoires in blood. Even with the large sequencing depth, rarefaction of the sorted-subset datasets indicated that sequencing was incomplete. Larger estimated clonotype richness was generally found for naive subsets than for memory subsets.

In the germline V gene, CDR1 corresponds to MDHEN and CDR2 to SYDVKM. There are 15 amino acids in the CDR3, from cysteine to phenylalanine inclusive. The kept DNA is CDR3 alone, 45 bases in frame from the first base. V is reduced by 2 bases and J by 2 bases, leaving a spacing of 10 bases between them. Sequencing was done on a sample of naive CD4+ T cells sorted from blood. The cell subset or site label on this specimen signifies: CD45RA+ positively selected. This receptor chain uses TRBV28 and TRBJ1-5; the D gene cannot be resolved reliably. The TCR was taken from a man younger than 35 in good health. The CDR3 protein is CASSLVTGRNQPQHF. The sequenced DNA is TGTGCCAGCAGTTTAGTCACCGGTCGCAATCAGCCCCAGCATTTT.